Shown below are 21 T cell receptor beta chains from a single sample sequenced in a study of CD8+ T cells in alopecia areata. The treatment denotes: oral pan-JAK inhibitor, 5-10 mg twice daily. RNA, once extracted, was reverse transcribed into cDNA for use as the sequencing template. Some clones are missing from TCRdb's copy, which holds only in-frame ones; the method was immunoSEQ multiplex PCR. In the table there are 200,000 to 250,000 clones, 30% to 40% of which are singletons. The sample in question was CD4+ T cells sorted from blood, obtained at approximately week 30, from a patient treated with tofacitinib. The receptors stem from a human donor with alopecia areata.

This sequence joins TRBV7-9 and TRBJ2-7, with D possibly matching TRBD2 (6 bases). The CDR3 loop spans 16 amino acids. The germline V gene encodes CDR1 SEHNR and CDR2 FQNEAQ (reference sequence). The V and J ends lost 1 base and 0 bases respectively, with 13 bases between them. The CDR3 sequence is CASSLVGTGSSYEQYF. The CDR3 nucleotides are TGTGCCAGCAGCTTAGTGGGGACCGGGAGCTCCTACGAGCAGTACTTC.

The chain couples TRBV19 to TRBJ1-5; D not resolved. There are 12 residues in the CDR3. In germline, CDR1 is LNHDA, CDR2 SQIVND (reference sequence). Trimming removed 4 bases at V and 5 bases at J, with 6 bases between. The CDR3: CASSTLYQPQHF. In DNA, the CDR3 is TGTGCCAGTAGTACCTTATATCAGCCCCAGCATTTT.

The rearrangement links TRBV5-1 to TRBJ2-7; D ambiguous. Between the trimmed V and J ends, which lost 0 bases and 4 bases, there was a span of 14 bases. The germline gives CDR1 SGHRS, CDR2 YFSETQ. The CDR3 is made up of 15 amino acids. This chain's CDR3 is CASSLAVSGEYEQYF. DNA of the CDR3: TGCGCCAGCAGCTTGGCCGTGTCAGGAGAGTACGAGCAGTACTTC.

A word on this clone: This sample includes further DNA sequences coding for the same CDR3. This sequence joins TRBV5-1 and TRBJ2-1; a possible D gene is TRBD1 (6 bases). The CDR3 is 14 residues long. V gave up 4 bases and J gave up 1 base, with 9 bases separating them. Germline values: CDR1 SGHRS, CDR2 YFSETQ. CDR3 sequence: CASSLGQSYNEQFF. The CDR3 coding sequence is TGCGCCAGCAGCCTGGGACAATCCTACAATGAGCAGTTCTTC.

This rearrangement joins TRBV19 to TRBJ2-1, with no clear D. In germline, CDR1 is LNHDA, CDR2 SQIVND (reference sequence). With 1 base removed from V and 1 base from J, the gap between germline ends came to 14 bases. CDR3 length: 17 amino acids. The CDR3 nucleotides read TGTGCCAGTAGTATAGTGGGGATTCTGGGGTCCTACAATGAGCAGTTCTTC. It translates to CASSIVGILGSYNEQFF.

The V gene is TRBV2, the J gene TRBJ2-7, with TRBD2 as a possible D gene (6 bases). Germline-derived CDR1 and CDR2 are SNHLY and FYNNEI. CDR3 length equals 14 residues. Trimming left V 9 bases short and J 3 bases short, with 18 bases between. DNA of the CDR3: TGTGCCAGTCTCGCTACTAGCCAGAGCTACGAGCAGTACTTC. Amino acids: CASLATSQSYEQYF. Filled out from reference TRBV2 and TRBJ2-7, the complete variable domain reads EPEVTQTPSHQVTQMGQEVILRCVPISNHLYFYWYRQILGQKVEFLVSFYNNEISEKSEIFDDQFSVERPDGSNFTLKIRSTKLEDSAMYFCASLATSQSYEQYFGPGTRLTVT.

CDR3 in DNA: TGTGCCAGCAGAAAAAGGGGCTCCGGGGCCAACGTCCTGACTTTC. Translated: CASRKRGSGANVLTF. V gene TRBV6-5 combines with J gene TRBJ2-6; perhaps TRBD1 as D (5 bases). This CDR3 has 15 residues. The V end lost 6 bases, the J end lost 4 bases, and 13 bases lay between the germline ends. Per the germline V gene, CDR1 is MNHEY and CDR2 is SVGAGI.

This rearrangement joins TRBV15 to TRBJ2-2; D not certain. CDR1 is LNHNV, CDR2 YYDKDF, per germline (reference sequence). V lost 1 base to trimming and J lost 0 bases, with 9 bases between them. This CDR3 comprises 16 residues. The CDR3 sequence is CATSRGTAANTGELFF. In DNA, the CDR3 is TGTGCCACCAGCAGAGGGACCGCTGCGAACACCGGGGAGCTGTTTTTT.

The CDR3 DNA is TGTGCCAGCAGCCAAACAGGGGGGGAGACCCAGTACTTC. It translates to CASSQTGGETQYF. This chain connects TRBV5-6 to TRBJ2-5; 8 bases line up with TRBD1. V lost 4 bases and J lost 5; bases outside the gene matches: 4. The germline gives CDR1 SGHDT, CDR2 YYEEEE. This CDR3 is 13 amino acids long.

This clone showed up just a few times. V usage is TRBV7-2 and J usage is TRBJ1-1; a weak D match, TRBD1 (6 bases). Trimming removed 5 bases from V and 4 bases from J, with 14 bases in between. This CDR3 has 14 residues. The germline V gene encodes CDR1 SGHTA and CDR2 FQGNSA. The CDR3 nucleotides read TGTGCCAGCAGCGCGATAGGAGGGGGCACTGAAGCTTTCTTT. Amino acid sequence: CASSAIGGGTEAFF.

V usage is TRBV19 and J usage is TRBJ2-1, with D perhaps TRBD1 or TRBD2 (5 bases each). V gave up 4 bases and J gave up 6 bases, with 16 bases separating them. Germline V gene data show CDR1 as LNHDA and CDR2 as SQIVND (reference sequence). The CDR3 has 15 amino acids. The CDR3 region is CASSRGTSWANEQFF. The DNA of the CDR3 is TGTGCCAGTAGTAGAGGGACGAGCTGGGCCAATGAGCAGTTCTTC.

This chain connects TRBV10-2 to TRBJ2-7; D is possibly TRBD2 (6 bases). This CDR3 is 13 amino acids long. Deletions cut 2 bases from V and 3 bases from J, with 8 bases between. CDR1 and CDR2 (germline): WSHSY, SAAADI. The CDR3 nucleotides are TGCGCCAGCAGTGAGATCGGGGGCTACGAGCAGTACTTC. Translation gives CASSEIGGYEQYF.

The chain links TRBV29-1 to TRBJ1-2; weak D call: TRBD1 (6 bases). The germline gives CDR1 SQVTM, CDR2 ANQGSEA. The CDR3 has 13 amino acids. V was clipped by 6 bases and J by 7 bases, with 18 bases between them. CDR3 coding DNA: TGCAGCGTCCCGGACAGAGGGCGAAGTGGCTACACCTTC. Its protein is CSVPDRGRSGYTF. The full variable domain, rest sourced from reference TRBV29-1 and TRBJ1-2, is SAVISQKPSRDICQRGTSLTIQCQVDSQVTMMFWYRQQPGQSLTLIATANQGSEATYESGFVIDKFPISRPNLTFSTLTVSNMSPEDSSIYLCSVPDRGRSGYTFGSGTRLTVV.

The chain joins TRBV10-3 to TRBJ1-1; a possible D gene is TRBD1 (5 bases). Germline assignment: CDR1 ENHRY and CDR2 SYGVKD. This CDR3 comprises 14 residues. V was pared by 0 bases and J by 1 base, with 6 bases between. CDR3 nucleotides: TGTGCCATCAGTGAGTCGGGGGGGAACACTGAAGCTTTCTTT. This translates into CAISESGGNTEAFF.

This rearrangement joins TRBV5-1 to TRBJ2-3, with 7 bases aligning to TRBD2. This CDR3 region has 16 residues. After removal of 0 bases from V and 3 bases from J, the junction contained 7 bases not matched to a gene. The V gene's germline CDR1 is SGHRS and CDR2 YFSETQ. CDR3 loop: CASSLDGGSGTDTQYF. CDR3 nucleotide sequence: TGCGCCAGCAGCTTGGACGGCGGGAGTGGAACAGATACGCAGTATTTT. Variable domain in full (rest from reference TRBV5-1 and TRBJ2-3): KAGVTQTPRYLIKTRGQQVTLSCSPISGHRSVSWYQQTPGQGLQFLFEYFSETQRNKGNFPGRFSGRQFSNSRSEMNVSTLELGDSALYLCASSLDGGSGTDTQYFGPGTRLTVL.

The chain couples TRBV6-5 to TRBJ1-5; 7 bases match TRBD1. Trimming at V came to 6 bases and at J to 11 bases, leaving 16 bases not matched to a gene. Per the germline V gene, CDR1 is MNHEY and CDR2 is SVGAGI. The CDR3 has 15 residues. The CDR3 region is CASSPTPGQRRAQHF. The CDR3, as DNA: TGTGCCAGCAGCCCTACTCCGGGACAGAGACGCGCCCAGCATTTT.

In this sample, this clone turned up a few times. The V gene is TRBV29-1, the J gene TRBJ2-1, with no clear D. CDR3 length equals 13 residues. The germline V gene has CDR1 SQVTM and CDR2 ANQGSEA. V gave up 4 bases and J gave up 7 bases, with 14 bases separating them. The CDR3 spells CSVGSPPRNEQFF. The CDR3 bases are TGCAGCGTTGGCAGCCCGCCTCGGAATGAGCAGTTCTTC.

The CDR3 coding sequence is TGTGCCAGCTCAACTACTGAACCGGGCACCAATTCACCCCTCCACTTT. It yields the protein CASSTTEPGTNSPLHF. The rearrangement links TRBV18 to TRBJ1-6; no firm D call. Trimming pared 5 bases from V and 7 bases from J, leaving 18 bases between. CDR3 length equals 16 residues. Looked up from germline, CDR1 is KGHSH and CDR2 is LQKENI.

This clone occurred a few times. The rearrangement uses TRBV18 and TRBJ2-1; no definite D call. This CDR3 is built from 14 residues. V lost 4 bases and J lost 4, with 11 bases in between. Germline CDR1 and CDR2: KGHSH and LQKENI. Here the CDR3 DNA reads TGTGCCAGCTCACGGGATCAACTATACAATGAGCAGTTCTTC. It yields the protein CASSRDQLYNEQFF.

This clone was seen more than once but under ten times. The V call is TRBV11-2, the J call TRBJ2-5; no firm D call. V was cut by 5 bases and J by 4 bases, with 23 bases left in between. The germline CDR1 and CDR2 sequences are SGHAT and FQNNGV. CDR3 length equals 17 residues. The DNA for the CDR3 is TGTGCCAGCAGCCCGGTCCTCGCAGGCCAGGCAACAGAGACCCAGTACTTC. Protein sequence: CASSPVLAGQATETQYF.

This chain connects TRBV6-5 to TRBJ1-2, with 8 bases identical to TRBD1. Germline values: CDR1 MNHEY, CDR2 SVGAGI. V shed 0 bases and J 3 bases; nucleotides not matched to a gene: 6. The CDR3 consists of 16 residues. In nucleotides, the CDR3 is TGTGCCAGCAGTTACTCATACAGGGGGGGCGACTATGGCTACACCTTC. Translation gives CASSYSYRGGDYGYTF.